This T cell receptor beta chain comes out of a study of blood T cell repertoires in COVID-19. On the study more broadly: Samples taken during acute and convalescent COVID-19 were collected in the United States, Italy and Spain.

Per germline, CDR1 SQVTM and CDR2 ANQGSEA. V was trimmed by 7 bases and J by 3 bases, leaving 15 bases between them. This CDR3 contains 13 residues. Clones were read by immunoSEQ multiplex PCR, and TCRdb kept only the in-frame ones, dropping some. The sample lists a few hundred thousand clones; 70% to 90% were seen once. The rearrangement links TRBV29-1 to TRBJ1-1; D possibly corresponds to TRBD1 (6 bases). The sequence came from a woman under 30 who had been exposed to COVID-19. The sequencing input was PBMCs or T cells enriched from blood (not recorded which). CDR3 in amino acids: CSGSRGRDTEAFF. Written as DNA, the CDR3 is TGCAGCGGGAGCAGGGGTAGGGACACTGAAGCTTTCTTT.